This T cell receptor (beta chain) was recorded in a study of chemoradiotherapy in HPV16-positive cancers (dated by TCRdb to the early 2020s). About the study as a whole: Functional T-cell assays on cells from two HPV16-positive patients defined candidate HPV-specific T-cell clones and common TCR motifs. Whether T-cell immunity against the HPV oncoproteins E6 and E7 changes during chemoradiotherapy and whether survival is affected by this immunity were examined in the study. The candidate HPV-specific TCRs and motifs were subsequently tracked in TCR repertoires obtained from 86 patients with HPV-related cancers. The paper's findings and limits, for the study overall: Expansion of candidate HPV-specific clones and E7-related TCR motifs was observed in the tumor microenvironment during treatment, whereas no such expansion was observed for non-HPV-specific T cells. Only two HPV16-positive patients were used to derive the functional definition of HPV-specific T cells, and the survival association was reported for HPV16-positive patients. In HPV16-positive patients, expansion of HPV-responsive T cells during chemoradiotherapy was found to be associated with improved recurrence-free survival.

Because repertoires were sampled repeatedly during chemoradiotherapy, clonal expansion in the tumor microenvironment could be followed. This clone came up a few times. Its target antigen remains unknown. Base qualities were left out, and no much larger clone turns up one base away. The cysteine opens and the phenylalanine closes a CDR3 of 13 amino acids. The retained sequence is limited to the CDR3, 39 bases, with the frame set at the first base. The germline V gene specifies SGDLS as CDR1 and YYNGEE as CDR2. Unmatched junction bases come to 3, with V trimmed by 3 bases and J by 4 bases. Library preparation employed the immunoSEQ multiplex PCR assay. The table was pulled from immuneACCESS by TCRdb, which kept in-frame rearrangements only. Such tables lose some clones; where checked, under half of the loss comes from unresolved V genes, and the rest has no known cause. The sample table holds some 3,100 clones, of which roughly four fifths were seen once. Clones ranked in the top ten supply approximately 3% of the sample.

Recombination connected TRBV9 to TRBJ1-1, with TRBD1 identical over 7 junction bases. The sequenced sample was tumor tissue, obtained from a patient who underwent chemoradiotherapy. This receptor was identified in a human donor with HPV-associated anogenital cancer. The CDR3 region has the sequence CASSAYRGTEAFF. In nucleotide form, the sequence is TGTGCCAGCAGCGCCTACAGGGGCACTGAAGCTTTCTTT.